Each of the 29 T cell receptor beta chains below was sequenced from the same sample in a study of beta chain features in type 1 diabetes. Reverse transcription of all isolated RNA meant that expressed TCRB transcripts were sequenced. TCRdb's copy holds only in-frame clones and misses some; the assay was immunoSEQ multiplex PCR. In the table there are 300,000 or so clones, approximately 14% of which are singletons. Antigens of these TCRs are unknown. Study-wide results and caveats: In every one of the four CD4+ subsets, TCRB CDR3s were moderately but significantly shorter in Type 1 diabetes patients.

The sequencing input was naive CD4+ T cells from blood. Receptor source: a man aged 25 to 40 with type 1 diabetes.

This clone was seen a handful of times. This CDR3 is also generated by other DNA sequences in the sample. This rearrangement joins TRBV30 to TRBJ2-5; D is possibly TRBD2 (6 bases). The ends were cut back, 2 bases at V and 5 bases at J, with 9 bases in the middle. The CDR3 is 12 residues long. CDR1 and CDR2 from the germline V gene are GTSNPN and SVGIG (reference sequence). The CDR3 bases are TGTGCCTGGAGTTCCGGAGGGGAGACCCAGTACTTC. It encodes CAWSSGGETQYF. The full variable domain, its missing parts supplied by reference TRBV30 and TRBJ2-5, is SQTIHQWPATLVQPVGSPLSLECTVEGTSNPNLYWYRQAAGRGLQLLFYSVGIGQISSEVPQNLSASRPQDRQFILSSKKLLLSDSGFYLCAWSSGGETQYFGPGTRLLVL.

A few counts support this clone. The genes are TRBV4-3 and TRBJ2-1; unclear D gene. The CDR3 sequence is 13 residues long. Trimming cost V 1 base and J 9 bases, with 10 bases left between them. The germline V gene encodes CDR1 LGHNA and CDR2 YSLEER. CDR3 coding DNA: TGCGCCAGCAGCCAAGTATACTGGTCTGAGCAGTTCTTC. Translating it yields CASSQVYWSEQFF.

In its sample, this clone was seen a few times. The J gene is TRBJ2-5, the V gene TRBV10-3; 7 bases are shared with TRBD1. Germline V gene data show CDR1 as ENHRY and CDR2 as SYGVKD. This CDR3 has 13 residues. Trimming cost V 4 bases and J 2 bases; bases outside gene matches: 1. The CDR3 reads CAISGTGQETQYF. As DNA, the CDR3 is TGTGCCATCAGTGGGACAGGACAAGAGACCCAGTACTTC.

The CDR3 DNA follows: TGTGCCAGCCACCCGGGGACAGCGTTTGGCTACACCTTC. This translates into CASHPGTAFGYTF. This chain uses TRBV28 with TRBJ1-2; 7 bases fit TRBD1. The CDR3 covers 13 residues. J lost 7 bases, V lost 8 bases, and 10 bases had no gene match. The germline V gene encodes CDR1 MDHEN and CDR2 SYDVKM.

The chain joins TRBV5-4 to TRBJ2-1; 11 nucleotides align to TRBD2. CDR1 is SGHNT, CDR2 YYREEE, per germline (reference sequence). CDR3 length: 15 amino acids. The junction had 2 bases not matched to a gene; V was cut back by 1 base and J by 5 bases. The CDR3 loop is CASSLKLAGDNEQFF. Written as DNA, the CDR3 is TGTGCCAGCAGCTTGAAACTAGCGGGGGACAATGAGCAGTTCTTC. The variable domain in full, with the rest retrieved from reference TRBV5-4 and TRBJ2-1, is ETGVTQSPTHLIKTRGQQVTLRCSSQSGHNTVSWYQQALGQGPQFIFQYYREEENGRGNFPPRFSGLQFPNYSSELNVNALELDDSALYLCASSLKLAGDNEQFFGPGTRLTVL.

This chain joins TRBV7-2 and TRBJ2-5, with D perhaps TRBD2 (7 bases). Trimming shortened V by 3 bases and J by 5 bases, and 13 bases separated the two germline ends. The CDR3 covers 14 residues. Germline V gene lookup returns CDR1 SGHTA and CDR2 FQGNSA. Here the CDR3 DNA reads TGTGCCAGCAGCTTGCGGGGGCCGGCGGAGACCCAGTACTTC. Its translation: CASSLRGPAETQYF.

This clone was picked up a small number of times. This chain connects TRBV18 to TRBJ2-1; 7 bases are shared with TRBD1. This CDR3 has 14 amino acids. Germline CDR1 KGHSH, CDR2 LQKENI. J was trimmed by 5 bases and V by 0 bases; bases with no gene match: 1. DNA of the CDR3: TGTGCCAGCTCACCACCGGGACAGCACAATGAGCAGTTCTTC. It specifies CASSPPGQHNEQFF.

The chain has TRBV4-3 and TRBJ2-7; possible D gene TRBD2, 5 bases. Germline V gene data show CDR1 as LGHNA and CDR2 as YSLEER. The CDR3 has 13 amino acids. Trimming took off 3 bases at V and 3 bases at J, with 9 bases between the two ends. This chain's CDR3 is CASSQLAGYEQYF. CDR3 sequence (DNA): TGCGCCAGCAGCCAGCTAGCTGGCTACGAGCAGTACTTC.

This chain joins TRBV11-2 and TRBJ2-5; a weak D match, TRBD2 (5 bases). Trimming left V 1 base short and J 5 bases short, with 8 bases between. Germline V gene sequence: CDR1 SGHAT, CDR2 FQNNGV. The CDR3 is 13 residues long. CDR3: CASSLGLIETQYF. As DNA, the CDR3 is TGTGCCAGCAGCTTAGGACTAATCGAGACCCAGTACTTC.

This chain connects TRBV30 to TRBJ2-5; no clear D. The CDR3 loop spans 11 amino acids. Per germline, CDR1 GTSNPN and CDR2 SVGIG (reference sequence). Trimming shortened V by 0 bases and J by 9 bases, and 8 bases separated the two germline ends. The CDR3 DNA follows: TGTGCCTGGAGTGTTCAGTCAGCCCAGTACTTC. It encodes CAWSVQSAQYF. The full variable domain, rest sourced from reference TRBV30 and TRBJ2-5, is SQTIHQWPATLVQPVGSPLSLECTVEGTSNPNLYWYRQAAGRGLQLLFYSVGIGQISSEVPQNLSASRPQDRQFILSSKKLLLSDSGFYLCAWSVQSAQYFGPGTRLLVL.

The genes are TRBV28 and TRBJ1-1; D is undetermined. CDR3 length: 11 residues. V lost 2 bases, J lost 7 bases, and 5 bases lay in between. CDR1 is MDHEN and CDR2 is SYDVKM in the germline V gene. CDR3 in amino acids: CASSLTGEAFF. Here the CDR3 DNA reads TGTGCCAGCAGTTTAACCGGTGAAGCTTTCTTT. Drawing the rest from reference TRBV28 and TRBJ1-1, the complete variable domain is DVKVTQSSRYLVKRTGEKVFLECVQDMDHENMFWYRQDPGLGLRLIYFSYDVKMKEKGDIPEGYSVSREKKERFSLILESASTNQTSMYLCASSLTGEAFFGQGTRLTVV.

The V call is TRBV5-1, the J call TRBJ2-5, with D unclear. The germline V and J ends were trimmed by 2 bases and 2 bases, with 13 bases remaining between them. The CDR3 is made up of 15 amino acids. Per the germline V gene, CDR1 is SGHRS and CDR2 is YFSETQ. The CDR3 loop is CASSLLTDGQETQYF. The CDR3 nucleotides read TGCGCCAGCAGCTTACTAACCGACGGGCAAGAGACCCAGTACTTC.

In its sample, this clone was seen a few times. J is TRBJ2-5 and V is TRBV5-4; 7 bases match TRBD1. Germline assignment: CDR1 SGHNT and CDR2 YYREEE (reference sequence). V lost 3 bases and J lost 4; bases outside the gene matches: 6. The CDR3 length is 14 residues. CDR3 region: CASSSPGQTETQYF. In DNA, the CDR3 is TGTGCCAGCAGCTCGCCGGGACAGACAGAGACCCAGTACTTC. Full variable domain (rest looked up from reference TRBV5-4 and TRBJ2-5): ETGVTQSPTHLIKTRGQQVTLRCSSQSGHNTVSWYQQALGQGPQFIFQYYREEENGRGNFPPRFSGLQFPNYSSELNVNALELDDSALYLCASSSPGQTETQYFGPGTRLLVL.

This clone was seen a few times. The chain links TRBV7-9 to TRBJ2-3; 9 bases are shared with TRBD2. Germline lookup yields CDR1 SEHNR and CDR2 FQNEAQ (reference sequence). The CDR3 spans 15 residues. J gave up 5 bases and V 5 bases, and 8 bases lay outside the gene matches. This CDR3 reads CASSLGSGRIDTQYF. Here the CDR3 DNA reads TGTGCCAGCAGCCTCGGGAGCGGGAGGATAGATACGCAGTATTTT.

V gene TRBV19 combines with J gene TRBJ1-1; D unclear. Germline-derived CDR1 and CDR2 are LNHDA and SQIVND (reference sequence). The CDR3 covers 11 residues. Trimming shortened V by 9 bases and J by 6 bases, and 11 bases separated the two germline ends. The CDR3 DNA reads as TGTGCCAGCCGGGGTTTCGCTGAAGCTTTCTTT. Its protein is CASRGFAEAFF.

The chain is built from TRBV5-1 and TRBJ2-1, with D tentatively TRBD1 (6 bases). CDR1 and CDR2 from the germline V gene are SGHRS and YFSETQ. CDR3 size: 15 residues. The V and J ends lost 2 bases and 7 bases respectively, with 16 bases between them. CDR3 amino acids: CASSFGNWGPNEQFF. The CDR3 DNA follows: TGCGCCAGCAGCTTCGGCAACTGGGGGCCGAATGAGCAGTTCTTC.

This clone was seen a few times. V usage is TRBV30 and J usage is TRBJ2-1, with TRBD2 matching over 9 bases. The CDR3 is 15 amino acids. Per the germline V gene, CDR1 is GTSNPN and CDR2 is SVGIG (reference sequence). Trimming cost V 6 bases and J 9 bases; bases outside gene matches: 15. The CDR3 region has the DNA TGTGCCTGCCATAAGAAGTCTAGCGGGAAAGTTGAGCAGTTCTTC. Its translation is CACHKKSSGKVEQFF.

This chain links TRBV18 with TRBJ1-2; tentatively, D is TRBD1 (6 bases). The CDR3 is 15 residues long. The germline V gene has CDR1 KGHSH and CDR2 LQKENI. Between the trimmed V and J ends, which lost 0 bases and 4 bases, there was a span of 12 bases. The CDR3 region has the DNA TGTGCCAGCTCACCACCGTCCGTGACAGGCTATGGCTACACCTTC. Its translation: CASSPPSVTGYGYTF.

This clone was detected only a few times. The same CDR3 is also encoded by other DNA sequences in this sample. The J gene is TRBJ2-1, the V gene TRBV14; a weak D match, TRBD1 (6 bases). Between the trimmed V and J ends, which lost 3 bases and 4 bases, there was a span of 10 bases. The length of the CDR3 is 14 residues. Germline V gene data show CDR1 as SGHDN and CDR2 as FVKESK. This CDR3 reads CASSQAGAYNEQFF. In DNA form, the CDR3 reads TGTGCCAGCAGCCAGGCAGGGGCTTACAATGAGCAGTTCTTC. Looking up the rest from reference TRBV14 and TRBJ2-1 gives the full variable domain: EAGVTQFPSHSVIEKGQTVTLRCDPISGHDNLYWYRRVMGKEIKFLLHFVKESKQDESGMPNNRFLAERTGGTYSTLKVQPAELEDSGVYFCASSQAGAYNEQFFGPGTRLTVL.

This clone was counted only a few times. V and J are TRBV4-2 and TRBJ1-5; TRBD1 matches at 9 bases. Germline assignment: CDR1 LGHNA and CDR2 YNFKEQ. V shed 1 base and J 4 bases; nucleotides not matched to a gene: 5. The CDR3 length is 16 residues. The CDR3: CASSQGGDRANQPQHF. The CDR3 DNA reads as TGTGCCAGCAGCCAAGGGGGGGACAGGGCTAATCAGCCCCAGCATTTT.

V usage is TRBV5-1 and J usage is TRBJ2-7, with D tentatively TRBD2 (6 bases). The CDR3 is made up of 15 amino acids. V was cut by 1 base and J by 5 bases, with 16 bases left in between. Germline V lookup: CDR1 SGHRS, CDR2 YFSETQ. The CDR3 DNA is TGCGCCAGCAGCTTGACTAGCCACGCCGAGGACGAGCAGTACTTC. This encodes CASSLTSHAEDEQYF.

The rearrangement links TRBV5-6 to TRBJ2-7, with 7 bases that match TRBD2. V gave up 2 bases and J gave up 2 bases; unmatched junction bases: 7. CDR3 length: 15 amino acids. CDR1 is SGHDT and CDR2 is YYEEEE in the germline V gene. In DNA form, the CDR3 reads TGTGCCAGCAGCTTTACAGTGGCGGGAGCCTACGAGCAGTACTTC. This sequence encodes CASSFTVAGAYEQYF.

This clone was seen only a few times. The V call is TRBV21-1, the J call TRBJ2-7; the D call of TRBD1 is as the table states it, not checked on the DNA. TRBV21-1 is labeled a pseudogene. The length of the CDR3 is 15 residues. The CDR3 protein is CASSKLTGSGYEQYF. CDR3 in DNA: TGTGCCAGCAGCAAATTAACAGGCTCCGGCTACGAGCAGTACTTC.

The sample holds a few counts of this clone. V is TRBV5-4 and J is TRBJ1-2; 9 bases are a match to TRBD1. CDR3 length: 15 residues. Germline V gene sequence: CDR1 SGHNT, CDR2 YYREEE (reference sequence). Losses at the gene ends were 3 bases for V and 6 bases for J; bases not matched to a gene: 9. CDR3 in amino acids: CASSSQDRGGDGYTF. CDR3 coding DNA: TGTGCCAGCAGCTCGCAGGACAGGGGCGGGGATGGCTACACCTTC.

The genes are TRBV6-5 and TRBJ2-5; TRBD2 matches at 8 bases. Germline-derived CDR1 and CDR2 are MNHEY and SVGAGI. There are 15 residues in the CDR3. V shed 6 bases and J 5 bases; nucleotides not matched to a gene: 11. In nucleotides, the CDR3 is TGTGCCAGCAGCCTCGGACTAGCCACGGTCGAGACCCAGTACTTC. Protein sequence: CASSLGLATVETQYF.

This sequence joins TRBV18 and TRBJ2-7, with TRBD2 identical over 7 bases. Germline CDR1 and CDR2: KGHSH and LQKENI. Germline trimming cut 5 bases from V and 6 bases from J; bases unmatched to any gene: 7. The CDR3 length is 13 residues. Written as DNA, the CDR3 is TGTGCCAGCTCAACCCCGGGGGGTTTCGAGCAGTACTTC. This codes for CASSTPGGFEQYF.

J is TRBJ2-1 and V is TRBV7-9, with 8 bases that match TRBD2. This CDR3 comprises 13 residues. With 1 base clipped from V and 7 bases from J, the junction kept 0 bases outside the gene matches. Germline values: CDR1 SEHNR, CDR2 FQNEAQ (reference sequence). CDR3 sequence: CASSLVAGNEQFF. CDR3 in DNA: TGTGCCAGCAGCTTAGTAGCGGGGAATGAGCAGTTCTTC.

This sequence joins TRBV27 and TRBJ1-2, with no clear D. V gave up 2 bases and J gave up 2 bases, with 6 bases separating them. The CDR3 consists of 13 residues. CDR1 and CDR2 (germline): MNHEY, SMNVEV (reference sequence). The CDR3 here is CASSLGRNYGYTF. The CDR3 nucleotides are TGTGCCAGCAGTTTAGGCAGGAACTATGGCTACACCTTC.

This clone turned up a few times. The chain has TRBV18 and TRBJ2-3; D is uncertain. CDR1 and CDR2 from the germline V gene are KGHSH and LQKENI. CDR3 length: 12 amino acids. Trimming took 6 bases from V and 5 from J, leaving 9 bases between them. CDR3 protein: CASSRLKDTQYF. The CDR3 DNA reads TGTGCCAGCTCCAGACTTAAAGATACGCAGTATTTT.